This TCR beta chain was recorded in a study of blood T cell repertoires in COVID-19. The CDR3 extends over 14 amino acids. Between the trimmed V and J ends, which lost 11 bases and 7 bases, there was a span of 23 bases. Germline CDR1 reads ENHRY; CDR2 reads SYGVKD. Assay used: immunoSEQ multiplex PCR; TCRdb lists only in-frame clones, some missing. Of 100,000 to 150,000 clones listed, more than 65% are singletons. The chain carries TRBV10-3 and TRBJ1-2; no clear D. This TCR was sampled from a human donor in a cohort sampled during active COVID-19. The sample consisted of peripheral blood. The CDR3 DNA is TGTGCCGCCCAAACACGGAGGGAAGGATCTGGCTACACCTTC. It codes for CAAQTRREGSGYTF.